Each of the 25 T cell receptor beta chains below was sequenced from the same sample in a study of shared clonotypes between healthy human individuals. The protocol was immunoSEQ multiplex PCR, while the TCRdb copy is restricted to in-frame clones and leaves out a portion. Here the sample spans about 110,000 clones, 55% to 70% being singletons. Sequences were obtained from memory CD8+ T cells sorted from blood. Documented subset: CD45RO+ cells pooled with CCR7-negative TemRA cells. These receptors all come from a woman in her 30s in good health.

This chain links TRBV1 with TRBJ2-5; whether TRBD2, the table's D call, matches the DNA was not checked. TRBJ2-7 matches the DNA end more closely, so the J call is doubtful. TRBV1 is a listed pseudogene. The length of the CDR3 is 19 residues. The CDR3 sequence is CTSSQDPPKAGGHSYEQYF. Here the CDR3 DNA reads TGCACCAGCAGCCAAGACCCCCCTAAGGCGGGAGGCCACTCCTACGAGCAGTACTTC.

This sequence joins TRBV29-1 and TRBJ1-2; TRBD1 agrees at 8 bases. The germline gives CDR1 SQVTM, CDR2 ANQGSEA. The trim removed 6 bases at V and 6 bases at J, leaving 9 bases unmatched. This CDR3 is built from 13 residues. Here the CDR3 DNA reads TGCAGCGTCACCGGACAGGGACGGGATGGCTACACCTTC. The encoded protein is CSVTGQGRDGYTF.

The J gene is TRBJ2-7, the V gene TRBV16, with no clear D. CDR3 length: 14 residues. Germline values: CDR1 KGHSY, CDR2 FQNENV. V lost 3 bases, J lost 1 base, and 10 bases lay in between. For the CDR3, the DNA is TGTGCCAGCAGCCATTTGGCGTTATCCTACGAGCAGTACTTC. Translated: CASSHLALSYEQYF. The complete variable domain, with remaining parts taken from reference TRBV16 and TRBJ2-7, reads GEEVAQTPKHLVRGEGQKAKLYCAPIKGHSYVFWYQQVLKNEFKFLISFQNENVFDETGMPKERFSAKCLPNSPCSLEIQATKLEDSAVYFCASSHLALSYEQYFGPGTRLTVT.

This chain links TRBV9 with TRBJ1-5; TRBD1 is a possible D gene (6 bases). The V and J ends lost 2 bases and 6 bases respectively, with 15 bases between them. This CDR3 region has 15 residues. Germline CDR1 SGDLS, CDR2 YYNGEE. The CDR3, as DNA: TGTGCCAGCAGCGTGGATTACAGGGATAGTCAGCCCCAGCATTTT. The encoded protein is CASSVDYRDSQPQHF.

This clone turned up a few times. The chain carries TRBV21-1 and TRBJ2-1; the DNA was not used to check the table's D call, TRBD2. TRBV21-1 is annotated as a pseudogene. The CDR3 sequence is 10 residues long. CDR3 coding DNA: TGTGCCAGCTTATCGGATGAGCAGTTCTTC. Translated: CASLSDEQFF.

Notes on this clone: At the DNA level, this CDR3 is encoded by other sequences in the same sample as well. The gene calls are TRBV6-5 and TRBJ2-5; D may be TRBD2 (6 bases). Per the germline V gene, CDR1 is MNHEY and CDR2 is SVGAGI. The CDR3 has 13 amino acids. Trimming cost V 5 bases and J 4 bases, with 11 bases left between them. The CDR3 nucleotides read TGTGCCAGCAGTCTTCTGGGGGGAGAGACCCAGTACTTC. It specifies CASSLLGGETQYF.

The chain is built from TRBV6-6 and TRBJ1-1; the D gene is possibly TRBD1 (6 bases). Trimming removed 5 bases from V and 3 bases from J, with 10 bases in between. The CDR3 has 13 amino acids. In germline, CDR1 is MNHNY, CDR2 SVGAGI (reference sequence). In nucleotides, the CDR3 is TGTGCCAGCAGTGTCGACAGGCACACTGAAGCTTTCTTT. It codes for CASSVDRHTEAFF.

This clone was seen only once. One end of the junction is discordant with germline, which a read error may explain. The chain joins TRBV7-2 to TRBJ2-7; unclear D gene. Germline-derived CDR1 and CDR2 are SGHTA and FQGNSA. This CDR3 is 14 amino acids long. The CDR3 loop reads CASRLEANSYEQYF. CDR3 nucleotide sequence: TGTGCCAGCCGCTTAGAGGCCAACTCCTACGAGCAGTACTTC.

This clone has at least ten counts. The V gene is TRBV6-4, the J gene TRBJ2-1; D remains unclear. Trimming shortened V by 2 bases and J by 8 bases, and 7 bases separated the two germline ends. The CDR3 covers 12 residues. CDR1 is MRHNA and CDR2 is SNTAGT in the germline V gene. This chain's CDR3 is CASSDDDYEQFF. CDR3 coding DNA: TGTGCCAGCAGTGACGACGACTATGAGCAGTTCTTC.

This clone appeared a few times. J is TRBJ2-7 and V is TRBV7-9; 8 bases fit TRBD1. The CDR3 length is 14 residues. Trimming removed 5 bases from V and 3 bases from J; junction bases left unmatched: 6. In germline, CDR1 is SEHNR, CDR2 FQNEAQ (reference sequence). The CDR3 is CASSDRDRYYEQYF. The CDR3 nucleotides read TGTGCCAGCAGCGACCGGGACAGGTACTACGAGCAGTACTTC.

The chain carries TRBV29-1 and TRBJ2-5; D is undetermined. Per the germline V gene, CDR1 is SQVTM and CDR2 is ANQGSEA. The CDR3 covers 13 residues. Trimming shortened V by 3 bases and J by 3 bases, and 11 bases separated the two germline ends. The CDR3, as DNA: TGCAGCGTTGAGCGAGACACGGAAGAGACCCAGTACTTC. Amino acids: CSVERDTEETQYF.

The chain has TRBV5-4 and TRBJ2-3; no firm D call. Trimming pared 1 base from V and 6 bases from J, leaving 6 bases between. There are 12 residues in the CDR3. Germline V CDR1 and CDR2: SGHNT, YYREEE (reference sequence). The CDR3 DNA reads TGTGCCAGCAGCTTGTTTACGGATACGCAGTATTTT. It is translated as CASSLFTDTQYF.

The chain combines TRBV4-1 with TRBJ2-1; 13 bases align to TRBD2. Germline lookup yields CDR1 MGHRA and CDR2 YSYEKL. With V trimmed by 1 base and J by 6 bases, 9 bases remained unmatched. CDR3 length equals 18 residues. The CDR3 nucleotides are TGCGCCAGCAGCCAAGTTGGACTAGCGGGAGTTTTTAGCAATGAGCAGTTCTTC. Protein: CASSQVGLAGVFSNEQFF.

The chain combines TRBV4-1 with TRBJ1-1; 9 bases agree with TRBD1. V dropped 5 bases and J dropped 5; count of bases not matched to a gene: 9. This CDR3 is 15 amino acids long. CDR1 is MGHRA and CDR2 is YSYEKL in the germline V gene. The CDR3 reads CASSRQGGKRTEAFF. CDR3 nucleotides: TGCGCCAGCAGCAGACAGGGGGGTAAGCGGACTGAAGCTTTCTTT.

The chain couples TRBV27 to TRBJ1-2; D is unresolved. CDR3 length: 14 amino acids. CDR1 MNHEY and CDR2 SMNVEV come from the germline V gene (reference sequence). Trimming stripped 6 bases from V and 4 bases from J, with 15 bases between. The CDR3 loop is CASSSLPRGYGYTF. CDR3 coding DNA: TGTGCCAGCAGCAGCCTCCCCCGAGGCTATGGCTACACCTTC.

Points on this clone: Other nucleotide sequences from this sample produce the same CDR3. J is TRBJ1-2 and V is TRBV2; D is unresolved. Germline V gene data show CDR1 as SNHLY and CDR2 as FYNNEI. V shed 0 bases and J shed 4 bases, with 12 bases lying between them. This CDR3 is 15 amino acids long. The CDR3 nucleotides are TGTGCCAGCAGTGAAGCAGACGGCAGTATCTATGGCTACACCTTC. Amino acids: CASSEADGSIYGYTF.

CDR3: CSVCPGTLTYEQYF. CDR3 DNA sequence: TGCAGCGTTTGCCCCGGGACTCTCACTTACGAGCAGTACTTC. V gene TRBV29-1 combines with J gene TRBJ2-7; possibly TRBD2 for D (6 bases). The length of the CDR3 is 14 residues. CDR1 and CDR2 (germline): SQVTM, ANQGSEA. Trimming cost V 5 bases and J 4 bases, with 18 bases left between them.

This sequence joins TRBV28 and TRBJ2-3; D possibly matches TRBD1 or TRBD2 (5 bases each). The CDR3 loop spans 18 amino acids. Looked up from germline, CDR1 is MDHEN and CDR2 is SYDVKM. V was pared by 2 bases and J by 3 bases, with 21 bases between. The CDR3 protein is CASSLTRWNRAGTDTQYF. The CDR3 DNA reads TGTGCCAGCAGTTTAACTAGGTGGAATAGGGCAGGGACAGATACGCAGTATTTT.

This clone was seen ten or more times. J is TRBJ2-7 and V is TRBV7-9; TRBD1 is a possible D gene (6 bases). Trimming left V 5 bases short and J 9 bases short, with 17 bases between. CDR1 and CDR2 (germline): SEHNR, FQNEAQ (reference sequence). The CDR3 has 13 residues. In DNA, the CDR3 is TGTGCCAGCAGCCCCCAGGGGCAAGTGGGGCAGTACTTC. This encodes CASSPQGQVGQYF.

This clone is a singleton in its sample. The CDR3, as DNA: TGTGCCAGCAGCACCACAGGGGAGGAAAGGGAAAAACTGTTTTTT. It encodes CASSTTGEEREKLFF. The chain couples TRBV5-6 to TRBJ1-4; 7 bases match TRBD1. J lost 8 bases, V lost 4 bases, and 11 bases had no gene match. Per germline, CDR1 SGHDT and CDR2 YYEEEE. This CDR3 contains 15 residues.

The rearrangement uses TRBV9 and TRBJ2-7, with D maybe TRBD2 (6 bases). The CDR3 totals 14 residues. CDR1 is SGDLS and CDR2 is YYNGEE in the germline V gene. The V gene lost 3 bases and the J gene lost 4 bases, with 14 bases spanning the gap. The CDR3 is CASSARGWGYEQYF. The CDR3 DNA is TGTGCCAGCAGCGCCCGGGGGTGGGGATACGAGCAGTACTTC.

The rearrangement uses TRBV11-2 and TRBJ2-5; D ambiguous. The CDR3 is 14 amino acids. With 1 base removed from V and 5 bases from J, the gap between germline ends came to 11 bases. The V gene's germline CDR1 is SGHAT and CDR2 FQNNGV. The CDR3 bases are TGTGCCAGCAGCTTAGGTCTATTTATCGAGACCCAGTACTTC. It codes for CASSLGLFIETQYF.

The chain recombines TRBV20-1 with TRBJ1-2, with TRBD1 as a possible D gene (5 bases). The CDR3 runs 11 residues. V lost 6 bases to trimming and J lost 7 bases, with 12 bases between them. Germline-derived CDR1 and CDR2 are DFQATT and SNEGSKA (reference sequence). CDR3 in DNA: TGCAGTGCCGAAAAACAGGTTGGCTACACCTTC. Translated: CSAEKQVGYTF.

This clone appeared a single time. The chain combines TRBV7-3 with TRBJ1-2; no clear D. Trimming took off 8 bases at V and 2 bases at J, with 12 bases between the two ends. CDR3 size: 13 residues. The V gene's germline CDR1 is SGHTA and CDR2 FQGTGA. Here the CDR3 reads CASSGGRNYGYTF. The CDR3 nucleotides read TGTGCCAGCTCGGGAGGGAGGAACTATGGCTACACCTTC.

The chain joins TRBV5-4 to TRBJ1-5, with a weak D call TRBD1 (6 bases). Germline CDR1 reads SGHNT; CDR2 reads YYREEE (reference sequence). Trimming cost V 1 base and J 1 base, with 9 bases left between them. The CDR3 is made up of 15 amino acids. Written as DNA, the CDR3 is TGTGCCAGCAGCTTGTGGGGGGCGAGCAATCAGCCCCAGCATTTT. Its protein is CASSLWGASNQPQHF.